Presented here are 27 T cell receptor beta chains from one specimen sequenced in a study of blood T cell repertoires in COVID-19. Some clones are missing from TCRdb's copy, which holds only in-frame ones; the method was immunoSEQ multiplex PCR. The table records about 400,000 clones, around nine tenths of them present only once. Material for sequencing was peripheral blood. These receptors were collected from a human donor in a cohort sampled during active COVID-19.

This chain links TRBV9 with TRBJ2-2; weak D call: TRBD2 (5 bases). The germline V gene has CDR1 SGDLS and CDR2 YYNGEE. The CDR3 extends over 15 amino acids. Trimming took off 2 bases at V and 5 bases at J, with 13 bases between the two ends. This CDR3 reads CASSVRGVQTGELFF. The CDR3 bases are TGTGCCAGCAGCGTCCGGGGAGTACAGACCGGGGAGCTGTTTTTT. The whole variable domain, remainder taken from reference TRBV9 and TRBJ2-2, is DSGVTQTPKHLITATGQRVTLRCSPRSGDLSVYWYQQSLDQGLQFLIQYYNGEERAKGNILERFSAQQFPDLHSELNLSSLELGDSALYFCASSVRGVQTGELFFGEGSRLTVL.

This clone came up once. The CDR3 DNA follows: TGTGCCAGCAGTCCCCCAGATTACCACTCTGGGGCCAACGTCCTGACTTTC. Amino acids: CASSPPDYHSGANVLTF. V and J are TRBV28 and TRBJ2-6; D call uncertain. Germline CDR1 MDHEN, CDR2 SYDVKM. The CDR3 totals 17 residues. V was shortened by 5 bases and J by 0 bases, with 14 bases between the two germline ends. Looking up the rest from reference TRBV28 and TRBJ2-6 gives the full variable domain: DVKVTQSSRYLVKRTGEKVFLECVQDMDHENMFWYRQDPGLGLRLIYFSYDVKMKEKGDIPEGYSVSREKKERFSLILESASTNQTSMYLCASSPPDYHSGANVLTFGAGSRLTVL.

This chain joins TRBV7-2 and TRBJ1-2; no definite D call. V gave up 1 base and J gave up 0 bases, with 9 bases separating them. This CDR3 has 15 amino acids. Looked up from germline, CDR1 is SGHTA and CDR2 is FQGNSA. DNA for the CDR3: TGTGCCAGCAGCTTAGAAGAGAGGGCTAACTATGGCTACACCTTC. It is translated as CASSLEERANYGYTF.

This sequence joins TRBV9 and TRBJ2-1, with D maybe TRBD1 (5 bases). With 4 bases removed from V and 3 bases from J, the gap between germline ends came to 17 bases. The germline gives CDR1 SGDLS, CDR2 YYNGEE. The length of the CDR3 is 16 residues. The CDR3 loop reads CASSPTWGGDYNEQFF. DNA for the CDR3: TGTGCCAGCAGCCCGACGTGGGGCGGAGACTACAATGAGCAGTTCTTC.

V gene TRBV7-9 combines with J gene TRBJ1-2; 9 bases match TRBD1. This CDR3 region has 17 residues. Germline V CDR1 and CDR2: SEHNR, FQNEAQ (reference sequence). After removal of 3 bases from V and 7 bases from J, the junction contained 15 bases not matched to a gene. This CDR3 reads CASSFPGQGFGRGGYTF. CDR3 bases: TGTGCCAGCAGCTTCCCGGGACAGGGCTTTGGTCGGGGTGGCTACACCTTC.

The chain uses TRBV24-1 and TRBJ2-1; 9 nucleotides agree with TRBD2. Germline assignment: CDR1 KGHDR and CDR2 SFDVKD. This CDR3 is built from 17 residues. J lost 5 bases, V lost 4 bases, and 11 bases had no gene match. CDR3 region: CATSDRLSGSFNNEQFF. In DNA, the CDR3 is TGTGCCACCAGTGACCGACTTAGCGGGAGTTTCAACAATGAGCAGTTCTTC.

The chain couples TRBV5-1 to TRBJ2-1; tentatively, D is TRBD2 (7 bases). The germline V gene encodes CDR1 SGHRS and CDR2 YFSETQ. Trimming took 4 bases from V and 9 from J, leaving 11 bases between them. The CDR3 extends over 12 amino acids. DNA for the CDR3: TGCGCCAGCAGCCTGGGAGGGGGTGAGCAGTTCTTC. It translates to CASSLGGGEQFF. Using reference TRBV5-1 and TRBJ2-1 for the parts outside the CDR3, the full variable domain is KAGVTQTPRYLIKTRGQQVTLSCSPISGHRSVSWYQQTPGQGLQFLFEYFSETQRNKGNFPGRFSGRQFSNSRSEMNVSTLELGDSALYLCASSLGGGEQFFGPGTRLTVL.

The chain recombines TRBV2 with TRBJ1-1, with 8 positions matching TRBD1. The CDR3 covers 13 residues. V dropped 5 bases and J dropped 7; count of bases not matched to a gene: 6. Germline V gene lookup returns CDR1 SNHLY and CDR2 FYNNEI. The DNA of the CDR3 is TGTGCCAGCAGTCAGACAGGGGCCAGTGAAGCTTTCTTT. This sequence encodes CASSQTGASEAFF.

The chain has TRBV27 and TRBJ2-3; 8 bases are a match to TRBD2. The germline gives CDR1 MNHEY, CDR2 SMNVEV (reference sequence). Trimming at V came to 4 bases and at J to 0 bases, leaving 12 bases not matched to a gene. The CDR3 contains 18 residues. DNA of the CDR3: TGTGCCAGCAGTTACCGACTCGGGGGGGGAAAAAGCACAGATACGCAGTATTTT. As protein: CASSYRLGGGKSTDTQYF.

The gene calls are TRBV30 and TRBJ2-1, with D perhaps TRBD2 (5 bases). This CDR3 is built from 13 residues. Germline CDR1 is GTSNPN and CDR2 is SVGIG (reference sequence). Trimming cost V 7 bases and J 3 bases, with 13 bases left between them. Here the CDR3 reads CAFLAANYNEQFF. In nucleotides, the CDR3 is TGTGCCTTCCTAGCTGCCAACTACAATGAGCAGTTCTTC.

This clone showed up just once. The gene calls are TRBV5-1 and TRBJ2-6, with 7 bases that match TRBD1. The germline V gene encodes CDR1 SGHRS and CDR2 YFSETQ. The length of the CDR3 is 15 residues. Trimming cost V 3 bases and J 1 base; bases outside gene matches: 1. The CDR3, as DNA: TGCGCCAGCAGCTACAGGGGTTCTGGGGCCAACGTCCTGACTTTC. It codes for CASSYRGSGANVLTF.

This clone showed up just once. CDR3 amino acids: CASGPTGVYTDTQYF. The CDR3 bases are TGTGCCAGTGGCCCGACAGGGGTTTACACAGATACGCAGTATTTT. V usage is TRBV19 and J usage is TRBJ2-3; 8 bases fit TRBD1. Per germline, CDR1 LNHDA and CDR2 SQIVND (reference sequence). CDR3 length equals 15 residues. Trimming removed 8 bases from V and 2 bases from J; junction bases left unmatched: 9.

CDR3 nucleotides: TGTGCCAGCAGTTTTCCCCGGACAGAGACCTATGGCTACACCTTC. This codes for CASSFPRTETYGYTF. The V gene is TRBV28, the J gene TRBJ1-2; D may be TRBD1 (6 bases). Germline V lookup: CDR1 MDHEN, CDR2 SYDVKM. The germline V and J ends were trimmed by 3 bases and 4 bases, with 15 bases remaining between them. This CDR3 comprises 15 residues.

V usage is TRBV27 and J usage is TRBJ2-1, with D maybe TRBD2 (6 bases). Trimming left V 3 bases short and J 9 bases short, with 18 bases between. CDR1 and CDR2 (germline): MNHEY, SMNVEV (reference sequence). The CDR3 has 15 amino acids. For the CDR3, the DNA is TGTGCCAGCAGTTTTCGTGGGAGGCTCAGCGGTGAGCAGTTCTTC. Translated: CASSFRGRLSGEQFF.

The chain combines TRBV7-9 with TRBJ1-2, with D hard to call. Trimming left V 4 bases short and J 4 bases short, with 19 bases between. CDR1 and CDR2 (germline): SEHNR, FQNEAQ (reference sequence). CDR3 length: 16 residues. The CDR3 coding sequence is TGTGCCAGCAGCTCGTCCGGGGAGGCTTGGGGCTATGGCTACACCTTC. Translated: CASSSSGEAWGYGYTF.

The genes are TRBV2 and TRBJ1-6; no firm D call. The length of the CDR3 is 15 residues. The V end was cut by 4 bases, the J end by 6 bases, with 13 bases between. The V gene's germline CDR1 is SNHLY and CDR2 FYNNEI. CDR3 DNA sequence: TGTGCCAGCAGTGGCGGTAGACGGGTTAATTCACCCCTCCACTTT. Protein sequence: CASSGGRRVNSPLHF.

The CDR3 nucleotides read TGTGCCAGCAGTTATAACGTCGGACACCGGGAGCAGTACTTC. It specifies CASSYNVGHREQYF. J is TRBJ2-7 and V is TRBV6-5; weak D call: TRBD1 (5 bases). Germline lookup yields CDR1 MNHEY and CDR2 SVGAGI. The CDR3 extends over 14 amino acids. The V and J ends lost 3 bases and 7 bases respectively, with 16 bases between them.

The genes are TRBV30 and TRBJ2-5, with D maybe TRBD2 (5 bases). The CDR3 totals 13 residues. V was pared by 2 bases and J by 6 bases, with 13 bases between. The V gene's germline CDR1 is GTSNPN and CDR2 SVGIG (reference sequence). This CDR3 reads CAWSLPPGKTQYF. The CDR3 region has the DNA TGTGCCTGGAGTTTACCGCCGGGGAAGACCCAGTACTTC.

J is TRBJ2-5 and V is TRBV5-4, with 9 nucleotides matching TRBD2. Germline loops: CDR1 SGHNT, CDR2 YYREEE (reference sequence). V lost 4 bases, J lost 1 base, and 8 bases stayed unmatched. This CDR3 region has 16 residues. The CDR3: CASSPGTSRTQETQYF. CDR3 bases: TGTGCCAGCAGCCCTGGGACTAGCCGGACCCAAGAGACCCAGTACTTC.

The rearrangement joins TRBV7-8 to TRBJ1-1; unclear D gene. Trimming stripped 4 bases from V and 3 bases from J, with 15 bases between. Germline CDR1 SGHVS, CDR2 FQNEAQ. This CDR3 comprises 15 residues. The CDR3 sequence: CASSSLASGYTEAFF. CDR3 coding DNA: TGTGCCAGCAGCTCTTTAGCGTCCGGGTACACTGAAGCTTTCTTT.

The chain couples TRBV2 to TRBJ1-2; D is unresolved. CDR1 SNHLY and CDR2 FYNNEI come from the germline V gene. Trimming took 0 bases from V and 4 from J, leaving 12 bases between them. The length of the CDR3 is 15 residues. The CDR3: CASSEAPSRLYGYTF. The DNA of the CDR3 is TGTGCCAGCAGTGAAGCTCCTAGCAGGCTCTATGGCTACACCTTC.

The chain joins TRBV11-2 to TRBJ1-1; 7 bases are shared with TRBD1. Germline CDR1 is SGHAT and CDR2 is FQNNGV. The CDR3 extends over 15 amino acids. With V trimmed by 5 bases and J by 3 bases, 9 bases remained unmatched. The CDR3 spells CASSQGGRGYTEAFF. As DNA, the CDR3 is TGTGCCAGCAGCCAGGGGGGCAGGGGCTACACTGAAGCTTTCTTT.

The chain combines TRBV5-5 with TRBJ2-7; D is undetermined. The V and J ends lost 1 base and 6 bases respectively, with 14 bases between them. CDR1 is SGHKS, CDR2 YYEKEE, per germline (reference sequence). CDR3 size: 14 residues. The CDR3 spells CASSLQAGVGEQYF. The CDR3 DNA sequence: TGTGCCAGCAGCTTGCAGGCTGGTGTGGGCGAGCAGTACTTC.

Concerning this clone itself: An end of the junction differs from the germline gene, which may be a read error. The chain has TRBV9 and TRBJ2-1, with D unresolved. The germline CDR1 and CDR2 sequences are SGDLS and YYNGEE. This CDR3 is built from 9 residues. The CDR3 here is CASSPMGIF. CDR3 nucleotide sequence: TGTGCCAGCAGCCCCATGGGCATCTTC. Full variable domain (remainder filled in from reference TRBV9 and TRBJ2-1): DSGVTQTPKHLITATGQRVTLRCSPRSGDLSVYWYQQSLDQGLQFLIQYYNGEERAKGNILERFSAQQFPDLHSELNLSSLELGDSALYFCASSPMGIFGPGTRLTVL.

J is TRBJ1-5 and V is TRBV19; 7 bases map to TRBD1. The CDR3 consists of 17 residues. Germline CDR1 LNHDA, CDR2 SQIVND (reference sequence). V was clipped by 8 bases and J by 6 bases; unmatched bases: 19. The CDR3 is CASSRGRQGILGQPQHF. In DNA, the CDR3 is TGTGCCAGTTCTAGGGGGCGCCAAGGAATTTTAGGTCAGCCCCAGCATTTT.

Concerning this clone: This could be a read error, since a much larger clone is one nucleotide away. Other nucleotide sequences from this sample produce the same CDR3. This sequence joins TRBV30 and TRBJ2-7, with TRBD2 matching 7 bases. Trimming removed 5 bases from V and 9 bases from J; junction bases left unmatched: 10. Germline CDR1 GTSNPN, CDR2 SVGIG (reference sequence). This CDR3 is built from 12 residues. CDR3 loop: CAWGAGPGGQYF. DNA of the CDR3: TGTGCCTGGGGGGCAGGGCCGGGGGGGCAGTACTTC.

The rearrangement uses TRBV7-3 and TRBJ2-1; 9 bases align to TRBD1. With 5 bases clipped from V and 4 bases from J, the junction kept 15 bases outside the gene matches. CDR1 SGHTA and CDR2 FQGTGA come from the germline V gene. The CDR3 length is 18 residues. CDR3 DNA: TGTGCCAGCAGCGCAGGTCCGGGACAGGGCCTACGATACAATGAGCAGTTCTTC. It is translated as CASSAGPGQGLRYNEQFF.